The rows below give T cell receptor beta chains drawn from one sample of a study of blood T cells in healthy people across ages. Each CDR3 protein is one row after TCRdb ran MiXCR on the 5' RACE reads. The data show more than 1,400,000 distinct CDR3 sequences, with 42% seen just once and roughly 7.9% held by the top ten. The sample was blood. The receptor source for this set is a woman aged 18-30 years in good health. CDR3s include the opening cysteine and the closing phenylalanine or tryptophan. The order of the fields is CDR3 DNA, CDR3 protein, CDR3 length, D gene, J gene, V gene, clone size. A D gene is named only where the DNA matches it firmly. The size field is filled for only some rows; it gives once, few, many or a size class.

TGTGCCAGTAGTTTCAAACTAGCGGGAGCCTACAATGAGCAGTTCTTC	CASSFKLAGAYNEQFF	16	TRBD2	TRBJ2-1	TRBV19	few
TGCAGTGCCCTAGCGGGAGGCACAGATACGCAGTATTTT	CSALAGGTDTQYF	13	TRBD2	TRBJ2-3	TRBV20-1	many
TGTGCCAGCAATGGGCAGGACTATGGCTACACCTTC	CASNGQDYGYTF	12	NA	TRBJ1-2	TRBV12-3/TRBV12-4	NA
TGCGCCAGCAGCCTACAGACAGAACCCACAGATACGCAGTATTTT	CASSLQTEPTDTQYF	15	NA	TRBJ2-3	TRBV5-1	few
TGTGCCAGTACCGGGACTAGCGGGTTTTACGAGCAGTACTTC	CASTGTSGFYEQYF	14	TRBD2	TRBJ2-7	TRBV10-3	NA
TGTGCCAGCAGCCCCCGGCAGGGACCGATCGGGGAGCTGTTTTTT	CASSPRQGPIGELFF	15	NA	TRBJ2-2	TRBV6-2/TRBV6-3	NA
TGCAGTGCTAGGGCGGCTAGCGGGTCCACAGATACGCAGTATTTT	CSARAASGSTDTQYF	15	TRBD2	TRBJ2-3	TRBV20-1	few
TGCAGTGCTCCTGCCGGGACAGGGAGATACGAGCAGTACTTC	CSAPAGTGRYEQYF	14	TRBD1	TRBJ2-7	TRBV20-1	NA
TGCGCCAGCAGCCAGCGAGAAGGGAGGACTAGCGGGGGGACCTCGGCTACGCAGTATTTT	CASSQREGRTSGGTSATQYF	20	TRBD2	TRBJ2-3	TRBV4-1	NA
TGCGCCAGCAGCTTGGGGACGGCCCCAAGAGAGACCCAGTACTTC	CASSLGTAPRETQYF	15	NA	TRBJ2-5	TRBV5-1	few
TGTGCCATCGGATCCCAGGCGAACACTGAAGCTTTCTTT	CAIGSQANTEAFF	13	NA	TRBJ1-1	TRBV10-3	NA
TGCGCCAGCAGCCAAAATCCTGTTTACGGAGAGAGCACAGATACGCAGTATTTT	CASSQNPVYGESTDTQYF	18	NA	TRBJ2-3	TRBV4-1	few
TGTGCCAGCAGCACCCCAAAGACGGGGAGAAACAATCAGCCCCAGCATTTT	CASSTPKTGRNNQPQHF	17	NA	TRBJ1-5	TRBV6-2/TRBV6-3	NA
TGCAGTGCTAGAGGGACTAGCGCCAACACAGATACGCAGTATTTT	CSARGTSANTDTQYF	15	TRBD2	TRBJ2-3	TRBV20-1	few
TGTGCCAGCAGTTACTCGGGGACAGGGGTTTACGAGCAGTACTTC	CASSYSGTGVYEQYF	15	TRBD1	TRBJ2-7	TRBV6-5	many
TGTGCCAGCAGCTTCGCAGGGGGCAATTACAATGAGCAGTTCTTC	CASSFAGGNYNEQFF	15	TRBD1	TRBJ2-1	TRBV28	NA
TGTGCCAGCAGTGGGGGGACAGGGAGTTCACCCCTCCACTTT	CASSGGTGSSPLHF	14	TRBD1	TRBJ1-6	TRBV12-3/TRBV12-4	few
TGTGCCAGCAGCCCCACAACCGGGGATACGCAGTATTTT	CASSPTTGDTQYF	13	NA	TRBJ2-3	TRBV7-2	NA
TGTGCCAGCAGTTTAGTACAGGTGGGGGACTATGGCTACACCTTC	CASSLVQVGDYGYTF	15	NA	TRBJ1-2	TRBV12-3/TRBV12-4	NA
TGTGCCGGCAGTTACTCTAATGGGGGGCCCCAGCATTTT	CAGSYSNGGPQHF	13	NA	TRBJ1-5	TRBV6-5	NA
TGCAGTGCTAGAGATAAGGTAGCGAGACGTCGGTTGGAAGATACGCAGTATTTT	CSARDKVARRRLEDTQYF	18	NA	TRBJ2-3	TRBV20-1	few
TGTGCCAGCAGTCGAACTACGGGGGAGCAGTACTTC	CASSRTTGEQYF	12	NA	TRBJ2-5	TRBV6-5	NA
TGTGCCAGCAGTGAAGGAAGCGGACGTAAGGAGACCCAGTACTTC	CASSEGSGRKETQYF	15	NA	TRBJ2-5	TRBV6-1	NA
TGCAGCGTTGCCCGGCTAACAGGGAACACTGAAGCTTTCTTT	CSVARLTGNTEAFF	14	NA	TRBJ1-1	TRBV29-1	NA
TGTGCCAGCAGCTTGGGGACAGGGGGCCCAGCCGAGCAGTACTTC	CASSLGTGGPAEQYF	15	TRBD1	TRBJ2-7	TRBV2	few
TGTGCCAGCAGTTTTGGGACAGCGGGGAGGAACACTGAAGCTTTCTTT	CASSFGTAGRNTEAFF	16	TRBD1	TRBJ1-1	TRBV12-3/TRBV12-4	NA
TGCAGTGCTACTCCCCTATCTAGCGGGGGGGCCCCAGATACGCAGTATTTT	CSATPLSSGGAPDTQYF	17	TRBD2	TRBJ2-3	TRBV20-1	NA
TGCAGTGCTAGACAGCGCGGGGGGGTCAATGAGCAGTTCTTC	CSARQRGGVNEQFF	14	TRBD2	TRBJ2-1	TRBV20-1	few
TGTGCCAGCAGCGTAGGGTTCCAAACTAACTATGGCTACACCTTC	CASSVGFQTNYGYTF	15	NA	TRBJ1-2	TRBV9	NA
TGTGCCAGCAGCTTAGACGGGGGGCCGTCAGATACGCAGTATTTT	CASSLDGGPSDTQYF	15	NA	TRBJ2-3	TRBV7-2	NA
TGTGCCAGCAGCTCGGCGGGTCAAGAGACCCAGTACTTC	CASSSAGQETQYF	13	NA	TRBJ2-5	TRBV7-7	NA
TGCGCCAGCAGCGGGGGAAGCGGGGGCTACAATGAGCAGTTCTTC	CASSGGSGGYNEQFF	15	TRBD2	TRBJ2-1	TRBV5-1	NA
TGCGCCAGCAGCCAGAGCTCCTCCAATGAGCAGTTCTTC	CASSQSSSNEQFF	13	NA	TRBJ2-1	TRBV4-1	few
TGTGCCAGCAGCGAGATGGCAGGAGGGGCAGATACGCAGTATTTT	CASSEMAGGADTQYF	15	NA	TRBJ2-3	TRBV11-2	NA
TGCAGTGCTAGAGATGCAGGGAGGTCCTATGGCTACACCTTC	CSARDAGRSYGYTF	14	NA	TRBJ1-2	TRBV20-1	NA
TGTGCCAGCAGTGATCTGGGGAAAAACATTCAGTACTTC	CASSDLGKNIQYF	13	NA	TRBJ2-4	TRBV25-1	few
TGTGCCATCCGGGACCTGGAGAACCCTGAAGCTTTCTTT	CAIRDLENPEAFF	13	NA	TRBJ1-1	TRBV6-6	NA
TGCGCCATCAGCCAAGATGAAGGGGGGTTCGGAGGCTACACCTTC	CAISQDEGGFGGYTF	15	NA	TRBJ1-2	TRBV4-1	NA
TGTGCCACCAGCACTAATTTAAAGGAAGAGACCCAGTTCTTC	CATSTNLKEETQFF	14	NA	TRBJ2-1	TRBV15	NA
TGTGCCAGCAGCCGACAGGGTATTGATTCATCTTACAATGAGCAGTTCTTC	CASSRQGIDSSYNEQFF	17	TRBD1	TRBJ2-1	TRBV3-1	few